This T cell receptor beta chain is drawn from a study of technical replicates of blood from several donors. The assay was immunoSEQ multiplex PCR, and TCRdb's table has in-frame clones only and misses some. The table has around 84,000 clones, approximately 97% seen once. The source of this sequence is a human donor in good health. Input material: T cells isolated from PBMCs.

In DNA form, the CDR3 reads TGTGCCAGCAGCCAACAGGGCCTCACAGAGACCCAGTACTTC. This translates into CASSQQGLTETQYF. The chain couples TRBV5-6 to TRBJ2-5, with D possibly matching TRBD1 (6 bases). The CDR3 is made up of 14 amino acids. Per germline, CDR1 SGHDT and CDR2 YYEEEE. The V end lost 4 bases, the J end lost 4 bases, and 14 bases lay between the germline ends.